This TCR beta chain is from a study of T-cell memory formation after mild COVID-19. At the level of the study: TCR clusters showed largely donor specificity.

The CDR3 sequence is 11 residues long. V lost 5 bases and J 2 bases, leaving 4 bases between the germline ends. The germline V gene encodes CDR1 MDHEN and CDR2 SYDVKM. TCRdb fed the 5' RACE reads into MiXCR, producing one record per CDR3 protein. Of more than 100,000 distinct CDR3 sequences listed, approximately 15% are singletons. In its sample, this clonotype was seen many times. The sample consisted of PBMCs or a T cell subset sorted from them (not recorded which). The genes are TRBV28 and TRBJ2-7; D remains unclear. This receptor was identified in a man aged 18 to 29 who had mild COVID-19 (a few samples of this study predate the infection). Cell type and time point are not known. CDR3 coding DNA: TGTGCCAGCAGTCCGGCCTACGAGCAGTACGTC. It is translated as CASSPAYEQYV.